This T cell receptor beta chain is from a study of OX40 agonist ivuxolimab in advanced cancers. On the study more broadly: Hepatocellular carcinoma, melanoma, renal cell or head and neck cancer was diagnosed in the dose-escalation patients. Patients were around 83% male with ages roughly 20 to 80, mean about 65. People who had prior anti-PD-1, anti-PD-L1 or anti-CTLA-4 therapy could take part, and less than 50% had some.

Turning to this clone: Its antigen is currently unknown.

Libraries were prepared by immunoSEQ multiplex PCR; TCRdb keeps only in-frame clonotypes and omits some of them. The data show 55,000 to 60,000 clones, over 90% seen once. Findings and caveats of the study: No determination was made of the antigen specificity of the expanded peripheral T cells.

This TCR derives from an adult with an advanced solid tumor such as melanoma, head and neck, liver or kidney cancer. The sequenced sample was CD4+ or CD8+ T cells sorted from blood, obtained in a trial of the OX40 agonist ivuxolimab.

This chain's CDR3 is CASSRLTGDTEAFF. The DNA for the CDR3 is TGCGCCAGCAGCCGACTGACAGGGGACACTGAAGCTTTCTTT. The chain has TRBV4-3 and TRBJ1-1; 8 nucleotides match TRBD1. The V gene's germline CDR1 is LGHNA and CDR2 YSLEER. V shed 4 bases, J shed 3 bases, and the junction held 4 bases outside the gene matches. This CDR3 contains 14 residues.